This T cell receptor (beta chain) appears in the sequencing data of a study of post-analysis software for immune sequencing data. Study in general: Relapsing-remitting, secondary progressive and progressive-relapsing forms made up the multiple sclerosis disease courses.

TCR beta libraries were prepared from cDNA with unique molecular identifiers. Input populations of about 0.9 to 10 million T cells gave rise to roughly 500,000 cDNA molecules. Using its own MiXCR run on the PCR reads, TCRdb lists one record per CDR3 protein. The sample has 700,000 to 900,000 distinct CDR3 sequences, roughly 50% seen once. About this clonotype itself: Its antigen is unidentified.

Study-wide results and limits: Samples from a shared batch, those prepared together, strongly co-clustered by F measure. Relative to controls, patients had several TRBV segments at higher frequency, with TRBV5-6, TRBV5-1 and TRBV20-1 among these. When compared against controls, multiple sclerosis patients showed significantly lower normalized Chao1 diversity.

This CDR3 region has 15 residues. Looked up from germline, CDR1 is SNHLY and CDR2 is FYNNEI. The ends were cut back, 5 bases at V and 4 bases at J, with 17 bases in the middle. The sample taken for sequencing was blood. The receptor's source is a girl between 5 and 17 years old with multiple sclerosis. The chain carries TRBV2 and TRBJ2-5; D gene unclear. In DNA form, the CDR3 reads TGTGCCAGCAGTTCTGACTCCCCACACGGAGAGACCCAGTACTTC. The encoded protein is CASSSDSPHGETQYF.